This is a list of T cell receptor beta chains from one sample in a study of cytomegalovirus exposure and HLA in healthy donors. Profiling relied on immunoSEQ multiplex PCR, and the TCRdb table lists in-frame clones only, not all of them. The profile shows about 150,000 clones, 76% of them singletons. Material for sequencing was PBMCs. The receptors stem from a man aged 35-49 years in good health and CMV-seronegative. The CDR3 runs from the conserved cysteine through the conserved F or W. D genes are given only for firm matches. The size of a clone is reported for some rows only, either as once, few or many, or as a class for expanded clones.

D	V	J	size	CDR3	DNA
TRBD1	TRBV19	TRBJ1-5	NA	CASSQTGPEHF	TGTGCCAGTAGTCAGACAGGGCCGGAACATTTT
NA	TRBV2	TRBJ2-1	NA	CASSMRRSSYNEQFF	TGTGCCAGCAGTATGCGGCGCAGCTCCTACAATGAGCAGTTCTTC
NA	TRBV4-1	TRBJ1-2	NA	CASSQAHSLYGYTF	TGCGCCAGCAGCCAGGCACACAGTTTATATGGCTACACCTTC
NA	TRBV30	TRBJ1-5	few	CAWSAGYDQPQHF	TGTGCCTGGAGCGCAGGGTACGACCAGCCCCAGCATTTT
TRBD2	TRBV7-8	TRBJ2-1	NA	CAGTANSGGVYNEQFF	TGTGCCGGGACAGCGAATAGCGGGGGGGTCTACAATGAGCAGTTCTTC
NA	TRBV5-1	TRBJ2-1	NA	CASSLFPGLENEQFF	TGCGCCAGCAGCTTGTTCCCCGGGTTAGAGAATGAGCAGTTCTTC
NA	TRBV6-1	TRBJ1-4	NA	CASNRRLNEKLFF	TGTGCCAGCAATAGGAGGCTTAATGAAAAACTGTTTTTT
NA	TRBV28	TRBJ1-4	NA	CASSLREKLFF	TGTGCCAGCAGTTTGAGGGAAAAACTGTTTTTT
NA	TRBV27	TRBJ1-4	NA	CASSWGPKGGKLFF	TGTGCCAGCAGCTGGGGACCGAAAGGGGGAAAACTGTTTTTT
TRBD2	TRBV5-4	TRBJ2-7	NA	CASSTGLAGYEQYF	TGTGCCAGCAGCACGGGACTAGCGGGCTACGAGCAGTACTTC
TRBD2	TRBV6-1	TRBJ2-7	NA	CASSEVPGGINYEQYF	TGTGCCAGCAGTGAAGTTCCCGGGGGGATCAACTACGAGCAGTACTTC
NA	TRBV7-6	TRBJ1-5	NA	CASSSGGSNQPQHF	TGTGCCAGCAGCTCGGGGGGGAGCAATCAGCCCCAGCATTTT
NA	TRBV5-4	TRBJ2-5	NA	CASGSGLVETQYF	TGTGCCAGCGGGAGCGGGTTAGTAGAGACCCAGTACTTC
TRBD1	TRBV28	TRBJ1-1	NA	CASGTGGVTNTEAFF	TGTGCCAGCGGGACAGGGGGCGTCACGAACACTGAAGCTTTCTTT
TRBD1	TRBV5-4	TRBJ1-2	few	CASSSDRAYGYTF	TGTGCCAGCAGCTCCGACAGGGCCTATGGCTACACCTTC
TRBD2	TRBV2	TRBJ2-2	NA	CASSETGGATGELFF	TGTGCCAGCAGTGAAACGGGGGGAGCCACCGGGGAGCTGTTTTTT
NA	TRBV7-8	TRBJ2-7	NA	CASSLGAGATGEQYF	TGTGCCAGCAGCTTAGGTGCAGGGGCTACCGGCGAGCAGTACTTC
TRBD2	TRBV19	TRBJ2-7	few	CASSSGTSRYEQYF	TGTGCCAGTAGTTCCGGGACTAGCCGCTACGAGCAGTACTTC
NA	TRBV5-1	TRBJ1-1	NA	CASSLNNGTIYEAFF	TGCGCCAGCAGCTTGAATAACGGTACCATCTATGAAGCTTTCTTT
NA	TRBV7-3	TRBJ2-5	NA	CASSPGGKETQYF	TGTGCCAGCAGCCCCGGAGGGAAAGAGACCCAGTACTTC
TRBD2	TRBV7-2	TRBJ2-7	NA	CASSLVAGAISYEQYF	TGTGCCAGCAGCTTGGTAGCGGGGGCCATCTCCTACGAGCAGTACTTC
TRBD2	TRBV5-1	TRBJ2-2	NA	CASSTGTSGGLNTGELFF	TGCGCCAGCAGCACCGGGACTAGCGGGGGGCTGAACACCGGGGAGCTGTTTTTT
NA	TRBV28	TRBJ1-1	few	CASRNRVGDTEAFF	TGTGCCAGCAGAAACCGAGTCGGGGATACTGAAGCTTTCTTT
NA	TRBV6-6	TRBJ1-4	NA	CASRYGRGAGKLFF	TGTGCCAGCAGGTACGGGCGGGGAGCCGGAAAACTGTTTTTT
NA	TRBV6-6	TRBJ2-1	few	CASSYLLDYNEQFF	TGTGCCAGCTCCTATTTACTCGACTACAATGAGCAGTTCTTC
TRBD1	TRBV23-1	TRBJ2-2	few	CASRTGGTNTGELFF	TGCGCCAGCAGAACAGGGGGCACTAACACCGGGGAGCTGTTTTTT
TRBD2	TRBV19	TRBJ2-7	NA	CASSISPSGNEQYF	TGTGCCAGTAGTATATCCCCTAGCGGGAACGAGCAGTACTTC
NA	TRBV7-8	TRBJ1-2	NA	CASSFYRDNYGYTF	TGTGCCAGCAGCTTCTACAGGGATAACTATGGCTACACCTTC
NA	TRBV11-3	TRBJ1-1	few	CASSLGQNTEAFF	TGTGCCAGCAGCTTAGGACAGAACACTGAAGCTTTCTTT
NA	TRBV29-1	TRBJ1-2	once	CSVVKGEDYGYTF	TGCAGCGTTGTAAAAGGGGAGGACTATGGCTACACCTTC
NA	TRBV7-2	TRBJ2-5	NA	CASNHPATGAGGETQYF	TGTGCCAGCAATCACCCGGCAACAGGGGCAGGGGGGGAGACCCAGTACTTC
NA	TRBV2	TRBJ1-5	NA	CASSEARGDHQPQHF	TGTGCCAGCAGTGAAGCGCGGGGGGATCATCAGCCCCAGCATTTT
NA	TRBV30	TRBJ1-6	once	CAWREPAGLVSPLHF	TGTGCCTGGAGGGAACCGGCAGGGTTGGTCTCACCCCTCCACTTT